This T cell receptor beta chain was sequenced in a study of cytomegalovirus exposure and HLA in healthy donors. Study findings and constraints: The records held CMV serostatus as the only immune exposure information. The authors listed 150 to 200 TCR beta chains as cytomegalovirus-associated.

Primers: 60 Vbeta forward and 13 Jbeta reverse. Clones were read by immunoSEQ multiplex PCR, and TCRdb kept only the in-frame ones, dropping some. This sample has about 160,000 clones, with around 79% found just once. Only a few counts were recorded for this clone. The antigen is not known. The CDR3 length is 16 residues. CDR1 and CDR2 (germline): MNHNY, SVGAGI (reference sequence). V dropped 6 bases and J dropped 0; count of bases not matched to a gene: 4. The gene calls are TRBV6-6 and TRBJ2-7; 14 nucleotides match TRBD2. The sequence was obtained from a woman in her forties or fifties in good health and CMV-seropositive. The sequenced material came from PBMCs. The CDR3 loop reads CASRGLAGGTSYEQYF. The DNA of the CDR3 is TGTGCCAGCAGAGGACTAGCGGGAGGCACCTCCTACGAGCAGTACTTC.